A selection of T cell receptor beta chains follows, all from one sample in a study of T-cell memory formation after mild COVID-19. A single record per CDR3 protein comes from TCRdb applying MiXCR to the 5' RACE reads. The data show 450,000 to 650,000 distinct CDR3 sequences, about 20% seen once. The source material was PBMCs or a T cell subset sorted from them (not recorded which). Source of these receptors: an adult woman who had mild COVID-19 (a few samples of this study predate the infection). Cell type and time point are not known. CDR3s include the opening cysteine and the closing phenylalanine or tryptophan. The order of the fields is clone size, D gene, V gene, CDR3 length, J gene, CDR3 protein, CDR3 DNA. A D gene is named only where the DNA matches it firmly. Where a row states a size, it is once, few, many or the class of an expanded clone; other rows omit it.

size: -
D: -
V: TRBV19
length: 14
J: TRBJ1-5
CDR3: CASRQSYSNQPQHF
DNA: TGTGCCAGTAGACAGTCTTATAGCAATCAGCCCCAGCATTTT

size: -
D: -
V: TRBV6-2/TRBV6-3
length: 14
J: TRBJ2-5
CDR3: CASSYVGLQETQYF
DNA: TGTGCCAGCAGTTACGTGGGACTCCAAGAGACCCAGTACTTC

size: -
D: TRBD1
V: TRBV4-1
length: 16
J: TRBJ1-3
CDR3: CASSPGQGATGNTIYF
DNA: TGCGCCAGCAGCCCGGGACAGGGGGCAACTGGAAACACCATATATTTT

size: few
D: TRBD2
V: TRBV24-1
length: 17
J: TRBJ2-1
CDR3: CATSDLPGLAGEGEQFF
DNA: TGTGCCACCAGTGATTTGCCCGGACTAGCGGGAGAAGGTGAGCAGTTCTTC

size: -
D: TRBD1
V: TRBV7-8
length: 16
J: TRBJ1-5
CDR3: CASSLGWGTGGQPQHF
DNA: TGTGCCAGCAGCTTAGGGTGGGGGACAGGGGGCCAGCCCCAGCATTTT

size: few
D: TRBD1
V: TRBV6-6
length: 14
J: TRBJ2-7
CDR3: CASSYSDRSYEQYF
DNA: TGTGCCAGCAGTTACTCGGACAGGTCCTACGAGCAGTACTTC

size: -
D: TRBD2
V: TRBV2
length: 17
J: TRBJ2-7
CDR3: CASSGWGGASGTYEQYF
DNA: TGTGCCAGCAGTGGCTGGGGAGGGGCTAGCGGGACTTACGAGCAGTACTTC

size: -
D: TRBD1
V: TRBV14
length: 15
J: TRBJ1-2
CDR3: CASSQVPGGSYGYTF
DNA: TGTGCCAGCAGCCAAGTACCAGGGGGCAGCTATGGCTACACCTTC

size: -
D: TRBD2
V: TRBV20-1
length: 16
J: TRBJ2-5
CDR3: CSASSPFSGEGETQYF
DNA: TGCAGTGCTAGTTCTCCCTTTAGCGGGGAAGGGGAGACCCAGTACTTC

size: many
D: -
V: TRBV7-8
length: 8
J: TRBJ1-1
CDR3: CAGTEAFF
DNA: TGTGCCGGAACTGAAGCTTTCTTT

size: -
D: -
V: TRBV6-5
length: 13
J: TRBJ1-2
CDR3: CASSYGTSYGYTF
DNA: TGTGCCAGCAGTTATGGGACATCCTATGGCTACACCTTC

size: -
D: -
V: TRBV7-9
length: 15
J: TRBJ2-7
CDR3: CASSSGGPNAYEQYF
DNA: TGTGCCAGCAGCTCCGGGGGGCCGAACGCCTACGAGCAGTACTTC

size: medium-sized
D: -
V: TRBV7-9
length: 14
J: TRBJ1-4
CDR3: CASSLRREDEKLFF
DNA: TGTGCCAGCAGTCTCCGGAGGGAAGATGAAAAACTGTTTTTT

size: -
D: -
V: TRBV2
length: 13
J: TRBJ1-1
CDR3: CATLRGGGTEAFF
DNA: TGTGCCACCCTACGGGGCGGGGGCACTGAAGCTTTCTTT

size: -
D: -
V: TRBV7-2
length: 15
J: TRBJ2-7
CDR3: CASSSVPGHSYEQYF
DNA: TGTGCCAGCAGCTCAGTCCCCGGACACTCCTACGAGCAGTACTTC

size: few
D: -
V: TRBV6-1
length: 14
J: TRBJ1-4
CDR3: CASSDRQINEKLFF
DNA: TGTGCCAGCAGTGATAGGCAGATTAATGAAAAACTGTTTTTT

size: few
D: TRBD1
V: TRBV29-1
length: 15
J: TRBJ2-1
CDR3: CSVALGQGGNNEQFF
DNA: TGCAGCGTTGCCCTGGGACAGGGAGGGAACAATGAGCAGTTCTTC

size: -
D: -
V: TRBV6-5
length: 16
J: TRBJ2-5
CDR3: CASSYSGGQLQETQYF
DNA: TGTGCCAGCAGTTACTCGGGAGGACAGCTTCAAGAGACCCAGTACTTC

size: few
D: TRBD1
V: TRBV12-3/TRBV12-4
length: 16
J: TRBJ2-5
CDR3: CASRKGTETPMETQYF
DNA: TGTGCCAGCAGGAAGGGGACAGAAACCCCGATGGAGACCCAGTACTTC

size: -
D: -
V: TRBV2
length: 15
J: TRBJ2-3
CDR3: CASSAGTRITDTQYF
DNA: TGTGCCAGCAGTGCCGGGACGCGGATAACAGATACGCAGTATTTT

size: few
D: -
V: TRBV7-3
length: 14
J: TRBJ1-2
CDR3: CASSSNRDSAGYTF
DNA: TGTGCCAGCAGCTCCAACAGGGATTCGGCTGGCTACACCTTC

size: -
D: TRBD2
V: TRBV29-1
length: 13
J: TRBJ2-3
CDR3: CSVRLAGGDTQYF
DNA: TGCAGCGTAAGACTAGCGGGAGGAGATACGCAGTATTTT

size: many
D: -
V: TRBV18
length: 15
J: TRBJ1-6
CDR3: CASSSGRGLDSPLHF
DNA: TGTGCCAGCTCATCGGGAAGGGGATTGGATTCACCCCTCCACTTT

size: few
D: TRBD1
V: TRBV2
length: 13
J: TRBJ2-3
CDR3: CASLQGYTDTQYF
DNA: TGTGCCAGCCTACAGGGGTACACAGATACGCAGTATTTT

size: few
D: -
V: TRBV5-1
length: 16
J: TRBJ2-2
CDR3: CASSLGQVEYTGELFF
DNA: TGCGCCAGCAGCTTGGGACAGGTGGAGTACACCGGGGAGCTGTTTTTT

size: -
D: -
V: TRBV6-5
length: 15
J: TRBJ2-7
CDR3: CASSYSARGAYEQYF
DNA: TGTGCCAGCAGTTACTCAGCCAGGGGAGCCTACGAGCAGTACTTC

size: -
D: -
V: TRBV7-2
length: 17
J: TRBJ1-4
CDR3: CASSTSIPAATNEKLFF
DNA: TGTGCCAGCAGCACTAGCATCCCAGCAGCAACTAATGAAAAACTGTTTTTT

size: few
D: TRBD2
V: TRBV6-2/TRBV6-3
length: 15
J: TRBJ2-7
CDR3: CASRGTSGSSYEQYF
DNA: TGTGCCAGCAGGGGGACTAGCGGGAGCTCCTACGAGCAGTACTTC

size: few
D: -
V: TRBV7-9
length: 17
J: TRBJ1-3
CDR3: CASSTKFIGSSGNTIYF
DNA: TGTGCCAGCAGCACGAAATTCATTGGGAGCTCTGGAAACACCATATATTTT